Listed here is a single T cell receptor (beta chain). The sample belongs to a study of blood T cell repertoires in COVID-19. Study at large: Collection of acute and convalescent COVID-19 samples took place in the United States, Italy and Spain. T cells, B-cell-depleted T cells, or PBMCs supplied cDNA or gDNA.

CDR1 is SGHTA and CDR2 is FQGTGA in the germline V gene. The junction had 2 bases not matched to a gene; V was cut back by 5 bases and J by 7 bases. The CDR3 runs to 14 residues. Authors' processing steps: Reference gene primers were amplified, and this amplification served to estimate nucleated cell counts. Clones were sequenced by immunoSEQ multiplex PCR, and TCRdb holds only the in-frame ones, with some missing. The DNA gave D and trimming, while V, J and clone size come from that table. The sample holds about 110,000 clones; roughly 90% are singletons and the top ten take 4.5% to 5%. The receptor was derived from a man aged 35-49 years with active or convalescent COVID-19. The specimen sequenced was peripheral blood. The chain has TRBV7-3 and TRBJ2-3; 14 bases map to TRBD2. CDR3 DNA: TGTGCCAGCAGCGGGACTAGCGGGAGTAATACGCAGTATTTT. It is translated as CASSGTSGSNTQYF. The complete variable domain, with remaining parts taken from reference TRBV7-3 and TRBJ2-3, reads GAGVSQTPSNKVTEKGKYVELRCDPISGHTALYWYRQSLGQGPEFLIYFQGTGAADDSGLPNDRFFAVRPEGSVSTLKIQRTERGDSAVYLCASSGTSGSNTQYFGPGTRLTVL.